The clone carrying this T cell receptor beta chain was observed a single time. Its antigen remains unknown. The V gene end was trimmed by 1 base and the J gene end by 7 bases; junction bases not matched to a gene: 11. The CDR3 has 17 amino acids. Germline assignment: CDR1 SGHTA and CDR2 FQGTGA. This entry belongs to a study of radiotherapy plus CTLA-4 blockade in lung cancer. Study in general: Across the patients, objective responses occurred in under 20%, and disease control in roughly 31%.

The table came from immunoSEQ multiplex PCR; TCRdb's copy has only in-frame clones and leaves some out. The data show about 26,000 clones, roughly 79% seen once. Study outcomes and limitations: Early clonal dynamics of blood T cells, together with interferon-beta, were reported as the best response predictor.

Each patient with chemo-refractory metastatic non-small-cell lung cancer was treated with focal radiation plus CTLA-4 blockade using ipilimumab. The clonotype comes from a human donor with non-small cell lung cancer that progressed on radiotherapy plus ipilimumab. The chain recombines TRBV7-3 with TRBJ2-1; TRBD1 aligns across 9 bases. The sequences come from peripheral blood, collected from a patient treated with radiotherapy plus ipilimumab. DNA for the CDR3: TGTGCCAGCAGCTTAAGGGACAGGGAGGGAGGGGTGAATGAGCAGTTCTTC. This translates into CASSLRDREGGVNEQFF. The full variable domain, its missing parts supplied by reference TRBV7-3 and TRBJ2-1, is GAGVSQTPSNKVTEKGKYVELRCDPISGHTALYWYRQSLGQGPEFLIYFQGTGAADDSGLPNDRFFAVRPEGSVSTLKIQRTERGDSAVYLCASSLRDREGGVNEQFFGPGTRLTVL.